This T cell receptor (beta chain) was profiled in a study of blood T cell repertoires in COVID-19. Trimming removed 0 bases at V and 6 bases at J, with 10 bases between. The CDR3 length is 14 residues. Germline V gene lookup returns CDR1 MNHEY and CDR2 SVGEGT. Assay used: immunoSEQ multiplex PCR; TCRdb lists only in-frame clones, some missing. The sample comprises about 280,000 clones, about 83% of which are singletons, and around a tenth rests with the top ten. Sequencing used peripheral blood. The receptor's source is a woman between 45 and 60 years old who had recovered from COVID-19. The chain employs TRBV6-2 or TRBV6-3 and TRBJ2-3, with D hard to call. Written as DNA, the CDR3 is TGTGCCAGCAGTTACTCTTTCTACGTGGATACGCAGTATTTT. Protein sequence: CASSYSFYVDTQYF.